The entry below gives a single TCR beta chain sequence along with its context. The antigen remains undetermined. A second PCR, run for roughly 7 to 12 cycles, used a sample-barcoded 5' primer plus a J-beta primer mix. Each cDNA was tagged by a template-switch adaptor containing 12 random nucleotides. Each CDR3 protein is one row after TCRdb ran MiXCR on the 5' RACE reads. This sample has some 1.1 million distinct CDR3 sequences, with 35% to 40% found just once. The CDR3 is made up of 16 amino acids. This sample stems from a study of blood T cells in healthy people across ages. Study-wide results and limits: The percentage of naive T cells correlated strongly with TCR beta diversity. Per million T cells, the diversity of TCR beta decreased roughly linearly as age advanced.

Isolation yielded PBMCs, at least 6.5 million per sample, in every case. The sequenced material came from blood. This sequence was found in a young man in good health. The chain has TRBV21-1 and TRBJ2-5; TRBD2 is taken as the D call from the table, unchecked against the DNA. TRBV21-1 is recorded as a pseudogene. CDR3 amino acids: CASSNQTSGGQETQYF. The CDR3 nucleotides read TGTGCCAGCAGCAACCAGACTAGCGGGGGTCAAGAGACCCAGTACTTC.